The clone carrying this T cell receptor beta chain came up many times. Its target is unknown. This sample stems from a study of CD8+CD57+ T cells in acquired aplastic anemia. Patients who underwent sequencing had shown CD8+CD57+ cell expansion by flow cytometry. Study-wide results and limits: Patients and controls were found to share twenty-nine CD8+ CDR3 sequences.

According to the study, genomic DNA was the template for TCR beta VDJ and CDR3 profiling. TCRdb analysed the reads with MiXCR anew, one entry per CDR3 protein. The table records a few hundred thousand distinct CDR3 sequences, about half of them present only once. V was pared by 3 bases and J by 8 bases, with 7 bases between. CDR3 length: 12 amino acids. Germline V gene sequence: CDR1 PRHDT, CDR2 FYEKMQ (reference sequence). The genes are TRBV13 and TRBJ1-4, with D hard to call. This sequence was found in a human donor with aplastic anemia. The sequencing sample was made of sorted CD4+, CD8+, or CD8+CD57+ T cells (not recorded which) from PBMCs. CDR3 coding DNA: TGTGCCAGCAGCTTTCGTGCGGAAAAACTGTTTTTT. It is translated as CASSFRAEKLFF.